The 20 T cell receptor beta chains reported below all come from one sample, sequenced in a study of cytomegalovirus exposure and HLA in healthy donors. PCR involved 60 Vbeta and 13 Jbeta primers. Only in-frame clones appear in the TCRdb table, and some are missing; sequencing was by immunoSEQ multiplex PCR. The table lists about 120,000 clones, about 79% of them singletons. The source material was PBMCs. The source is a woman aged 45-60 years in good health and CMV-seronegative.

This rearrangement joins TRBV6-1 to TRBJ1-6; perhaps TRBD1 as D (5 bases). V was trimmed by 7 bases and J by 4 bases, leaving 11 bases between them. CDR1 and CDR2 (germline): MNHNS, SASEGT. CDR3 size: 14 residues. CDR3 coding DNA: TGTGCCAGCAACTTAGACAGTTATAATTCACCCCTCCACTTT. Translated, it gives CASNLDSYNSPLHF.

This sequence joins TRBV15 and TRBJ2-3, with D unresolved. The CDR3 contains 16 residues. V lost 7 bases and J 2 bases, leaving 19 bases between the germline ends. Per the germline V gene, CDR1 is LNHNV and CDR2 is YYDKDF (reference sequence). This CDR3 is CATTTTKYTNTDTQYF. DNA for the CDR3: TGTGCCACCACCACCACCAAATACACCAACACAGATACGCAGTATTTT. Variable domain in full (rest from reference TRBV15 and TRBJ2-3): DAMVIQNPRYQVTQFGKPVTLSCSQTLNHNVMYWYQQKSSQAPKLLFHYYDKDFNNEADTPDNFQSRRPNTSFCFLDIRSPGLGDTAMYLCATTTTKYTNTDTQYFGPGTRLTVL.

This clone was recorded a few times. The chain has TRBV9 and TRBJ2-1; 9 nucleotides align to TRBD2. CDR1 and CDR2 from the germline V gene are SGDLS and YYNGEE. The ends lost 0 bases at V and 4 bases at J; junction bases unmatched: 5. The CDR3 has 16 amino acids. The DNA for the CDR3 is TGTGCCAGCAGCGTAGAGAGTAGCGGGAGTTACAATGAGCAGTTCTTC. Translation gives CASSVESSGSYNEQFF.

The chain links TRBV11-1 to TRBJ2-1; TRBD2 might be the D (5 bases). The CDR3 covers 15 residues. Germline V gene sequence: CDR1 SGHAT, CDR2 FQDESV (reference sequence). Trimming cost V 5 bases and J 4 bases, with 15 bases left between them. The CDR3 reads CASSLTKTTYNEQFF. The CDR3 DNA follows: TGTGCCAGCAGCCTCACGAAGACTACGTACAATGAGCAGTTCTTC.

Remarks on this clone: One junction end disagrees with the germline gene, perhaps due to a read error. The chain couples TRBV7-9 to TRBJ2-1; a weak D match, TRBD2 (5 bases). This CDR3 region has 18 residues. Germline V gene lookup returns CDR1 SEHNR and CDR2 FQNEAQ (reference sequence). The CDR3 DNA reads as TGTTCCAGCAGCCGAGGGTCCTACGGAGGCCCGACGGGGAATGAGCAGTTCTTC. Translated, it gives CSSSRGSYGGPTGNEQFF.

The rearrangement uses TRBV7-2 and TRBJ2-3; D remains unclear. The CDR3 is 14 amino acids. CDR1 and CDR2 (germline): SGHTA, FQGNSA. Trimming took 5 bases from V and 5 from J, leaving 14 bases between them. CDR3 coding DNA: TGTGCCAGCAGCCCAACCCGGGTGGTAGATACGCAGTATTTT. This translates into CASSPTRVVDTQYF.

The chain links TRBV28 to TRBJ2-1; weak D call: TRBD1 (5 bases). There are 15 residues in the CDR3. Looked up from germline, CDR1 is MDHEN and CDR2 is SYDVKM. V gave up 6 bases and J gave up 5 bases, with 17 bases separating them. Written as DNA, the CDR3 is TGTGCCAGCAGCCCCAGGGTAGGTCGGGACAATGAGCAGTTCTTC. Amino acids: CASSPRVGRDNEQFF.

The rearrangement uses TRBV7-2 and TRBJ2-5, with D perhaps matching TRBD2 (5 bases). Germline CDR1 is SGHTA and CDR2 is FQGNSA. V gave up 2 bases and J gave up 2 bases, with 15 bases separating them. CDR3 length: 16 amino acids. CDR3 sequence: CASSLTPIAPQETQYF. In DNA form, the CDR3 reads TGTGCCAGCAGCTTAACCCCGATAGCGCCACAAGAGACCCAGTACTTC.

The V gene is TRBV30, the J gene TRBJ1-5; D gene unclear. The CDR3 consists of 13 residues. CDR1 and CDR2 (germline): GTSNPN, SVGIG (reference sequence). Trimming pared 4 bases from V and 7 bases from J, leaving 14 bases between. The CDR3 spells CAWNARSEQPQHF. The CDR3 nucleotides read TGTGCCTGGAACGCCAGGTCGGAACAGCCCCAGCATTTT.

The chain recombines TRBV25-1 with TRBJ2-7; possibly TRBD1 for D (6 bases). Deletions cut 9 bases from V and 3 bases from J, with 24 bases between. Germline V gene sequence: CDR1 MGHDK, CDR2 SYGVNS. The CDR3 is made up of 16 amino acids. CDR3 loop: CASGEGGAGRRYEQYF. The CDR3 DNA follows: TGTGCCAGTGGGGAAGGGGGTGCAGGGCGCCGCTACGAGCAGTACTTC.

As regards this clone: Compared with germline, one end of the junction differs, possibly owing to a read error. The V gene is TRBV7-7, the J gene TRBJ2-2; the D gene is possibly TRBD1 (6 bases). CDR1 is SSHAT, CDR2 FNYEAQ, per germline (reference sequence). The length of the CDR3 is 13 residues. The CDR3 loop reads CASSFRGTGELFF. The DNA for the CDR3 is TGTGCTAGCAGCTTCAGGGGCACCGGGGAGCTGTTTTTT.

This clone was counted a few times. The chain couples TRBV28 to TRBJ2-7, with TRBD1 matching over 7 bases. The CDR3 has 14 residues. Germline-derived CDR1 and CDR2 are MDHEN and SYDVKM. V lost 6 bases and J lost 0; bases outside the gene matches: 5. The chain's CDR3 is CASRSGQLSYEQYF. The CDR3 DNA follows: TGTGCCAGCAGATCGGGACAGCTCTCCTACGAGCAGTACTTC.

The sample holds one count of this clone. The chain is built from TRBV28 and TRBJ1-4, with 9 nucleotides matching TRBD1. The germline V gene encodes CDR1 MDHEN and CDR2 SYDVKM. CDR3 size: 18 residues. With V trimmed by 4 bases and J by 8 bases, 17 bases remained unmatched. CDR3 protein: CASSSNDGGQGMGEKLFF. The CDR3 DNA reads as TGTGCCAGCAGTTCGAACGACGGGGGACAGGGCATGGGCGAAAAACTGTTTTTT.

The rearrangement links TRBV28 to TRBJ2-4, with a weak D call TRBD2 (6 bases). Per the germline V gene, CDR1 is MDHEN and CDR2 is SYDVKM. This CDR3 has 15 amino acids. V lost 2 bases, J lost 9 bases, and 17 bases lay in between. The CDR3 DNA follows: TGTGCCAGCAGTTTAAGGGTACAGATTAGCGGCATTCAGTACTTC. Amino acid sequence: CASSLRVQISGIQYF.

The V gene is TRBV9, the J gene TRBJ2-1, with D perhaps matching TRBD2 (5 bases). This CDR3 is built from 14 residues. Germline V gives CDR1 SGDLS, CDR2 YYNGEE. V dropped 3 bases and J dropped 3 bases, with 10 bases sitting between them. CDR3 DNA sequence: TGTGCCAGCAGCGGCGGTGGAGGCTACAATGAGCAGTTCTTC. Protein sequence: CASSGGGGYNEQFF.

The CDR3 is CASSEEVAFGEAYEQYF. The CDR3 coding sequence is TGTGCCAGCAGTGAAGAAGTCGCGTTTGGGGAGGCCTACGAGCAGTACTTC. This chain joins TRBV6-1 and TRBJ2-7; perhaps TRBD2 as D (6 bases). This CDR3 has 17 residues. V was shortened by 1 base and J by 2 bases, with 18 bases between the two germline ends. Germline lookup yields CDR1 MNHNS and CDR2 SASEGT.

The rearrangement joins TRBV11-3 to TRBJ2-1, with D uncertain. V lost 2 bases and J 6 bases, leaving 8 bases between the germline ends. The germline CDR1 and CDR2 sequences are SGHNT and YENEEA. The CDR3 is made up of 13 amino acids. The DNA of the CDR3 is TGTGCCAGCAGCTTATCTAGTCCCAATGAGCAGTTCTTC. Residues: CASSLSSPNEQFF.

The CDR3 spells CASSEGLSSGNTIYF. As DNA, the CDR3 is TGTGCCAGCAGTGAGGGACTGTCCTCTGGAAACACCATATATTTT. This chain links TRBV27 with TRBJ1-3; TRBD1 is a possible D gene (5 bases). The CDR3 extends over 15 amino acids. V was clipped by 5 bases and J by 0 bases, with 11 bases between them. Germline lookup yields CDR1 MNHEY and CDR2 SMNVEV (reference sequence).

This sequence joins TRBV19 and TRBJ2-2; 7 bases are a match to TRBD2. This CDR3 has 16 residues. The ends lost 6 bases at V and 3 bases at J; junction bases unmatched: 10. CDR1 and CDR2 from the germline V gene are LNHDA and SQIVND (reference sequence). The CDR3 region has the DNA TGTGCCAGTAGCTTCACCGCGGCGGGAGACACCGGGGAGCTGTTTTTT. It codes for CASSFTAAGDTGELFF.

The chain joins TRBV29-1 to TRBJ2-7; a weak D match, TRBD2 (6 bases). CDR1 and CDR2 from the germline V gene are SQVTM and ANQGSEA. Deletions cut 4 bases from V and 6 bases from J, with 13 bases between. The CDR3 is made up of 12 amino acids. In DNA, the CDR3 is TGCAGCGTTGGGGGGGTTGAACGCGAGCAGTACTTC. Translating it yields CSVGGVEREQYF.